This T cell receptor (beta chain) was recorded in a study of early T cells in non-severe SARS-CoV-2 infection. Background on the study: Whole-blood bulk RNA, unsorted, was sequenced, and chains were unpaired.

V dropped 3 bases and J dropped 2; count of bases not matched to a gene: 3. The CDR3 is 14 residues long. Germline V CDR1 and CDR2: DFQATT, SNEGSKA (reference sequence). Points from the study as a whole: VDJdb matching favored anti-spike CD8 responses, missing private and CD4 specificities.

Attached unique molecular identifiers marked individual cDNA molecules. MiXCR, applied by TCRdb to the 5' RACE reads, yields one record per CDR3 protein. The sample consists of 50,000 to 75,000 distinct CDR3 sequences, 5.5% to 7% of them appearing once. This clonotype was detected many times. Its antigen is undetermined. The clonotype comes from an adult who was a healthcare worker with PCR-confirmed SARS-CoV-2 infection or an uninfected control (not recorded which). Source: whole blood, taken at baseline. The J gene is TRBJ2-3, the V gene TRBV20-1; 9 bases are shared with TRBD2. CDR3 in amino acids: CSARTSGHTDTQYF. The CDR3 DNA is TGCAGTGCTAGGACTAGCGGACACACAGATACGCAGTATTTT.